The 7 T cell receptor beta chains presented below share a single source sample, sequenced in a study of T cells after yellow fever vaccination (dated by TCRdb to between 2017 and 2020). What the treatment or condition label conveys for this sample: live attenuated yellow fever vaccine strain. Receptors were amplified or captured by 5' RACE. Sequencer: Illumina HiSeq 2500. Clones were called with MiXCR by TCRdb after fastp trimmed the public reads at Q25, and only in-frame beta chains were retained. Identical CDR3 proteins give one entry, which carries the most common genes and DNA. This sample has under 600,000 distinct CDR3 sequences in its table, and roughly 12% of those were observed once. Of the sample, over 12% is held by the ten largest clones. The specimen comprised PBMCs, sampled on the day of the yellow fever booster vaccination. These TCRs come from a young man who received the YFV17D yellow fever vaccine.

This clonotype was found a few times. This sequence joins TRBV18 and TRBJ2-1; 7 nucleotides agree with TRBD2. The CDR3 loop spans 16 amino acids. With V trimmed by 2 bases and J by 5 bases, 9 bases remained unmatched. Germline-derived CDR1 and CDR2 are KGHSH and LQKENI. This CDR3 is CASSPTSGGPNNEQFF. CDR3 bases: TGTGCCAGCTCACCAACGTCGGGAGGCCCTAACAATGAGCAGTTCTTC.

The V and J genes are TRBV7-9 and TRBJ1-4; the match to TRBD1 covers 8 bases. The germline V gene encodes CDR1 SEHNR and CDR2 FQNEAQ (reference sequence). This CDR3 spans 15 amino acids. Unmatched junction bases numbered 8, after V lost 5 bases and J lost 6 bases. DNA of the CDR3: TGTGCCAGCAGCAAGCGGACAGGGACGTATGAAAAACTGTTTTTT. This sequence encodes CASSKRTGTYEKLFF.

The CDR3 bases are TGCAGCGTTGGGCGGGGGACCTACGAGCAGTACTTC. Protein: CSVGRGTYEQYF. The rearrangement joins TRBV29-1 to TRBJ2-7, with 7 bases that match TRBD2. The CDR3 runs to 12 residues. Unmatched junction bases numbered 2, after V lost 4 bases and J lost 2 bases. Germline V gene sequence: CDR1 SQVTM, CDR2 ANQGSEA.

The chain couples TRBV23-1 to TRBJ2-5, with D hard to call. TRBV23-1 is flagged as an ORF with uncertain function. V shed 4 bases and J shed 5 bases, with 14 bases lying between them. The CDR3 contains 14 residues. CDR3 loop: CASSRYGDSETQYF. Written as DNA, the CDR3 is TGCGCCAGCAGTCGGTACGGAGACTCGGAGACCCAGTACTTC.

The chain uses TRBV10-3 and TRBJ2-2; TRBD2 matches at 15 bases. The V and J ends lost 9 bases and 6 bases, in that order; junction bases with no gene match: 11. Germline assignment: CDR1 ENHRY and CDR2 SYGVKD. The CDR3 extends over 17 amino acids. The CDR3 sequence: CAMAGLGTSGRPGELFF. CDR3 bases: TGTGCCATGGCGGGGCTCGGGACTAGCGGGAGGCCCGGGGAGCTGTTTTTT.

This clonotype has just a few counts. The chain joins TRBV18 to TRBJ2-7, with no clear D. Germline CDR1 and CDR2: KGHSH and LQKENI. Trimming took 2 bases from V and 1 from J, leaving 9 bases between them. The length of the CDR3 is 14 residues. This CDR3 is CASSPYYGSYEQYF. CDR3 DNA: TGTGCCAGCTCACCATACTACGGTTCCTACGAGCAGTACTTC.

CDR3 protein: CASRPSFDLSVALSSYNEQFF. CDR3 sequence (DNA): TGTGCCAGCAGACCGAGCTTCGACTTATCGGTGGCCCTTAGCTCCTACAATGAGCAGTTCTTC. The chain recombines TRBV6-2 or TRBV6-3 with TRBJ2-1; D is undetermined. Deletions cut 6 bases from V and 0 bases from J, with 30 bases between. Germline V gene data show CDR1 as MNHEY and CDR2 as SVGEGT. The CDR3 is made up of 21 amino acids.